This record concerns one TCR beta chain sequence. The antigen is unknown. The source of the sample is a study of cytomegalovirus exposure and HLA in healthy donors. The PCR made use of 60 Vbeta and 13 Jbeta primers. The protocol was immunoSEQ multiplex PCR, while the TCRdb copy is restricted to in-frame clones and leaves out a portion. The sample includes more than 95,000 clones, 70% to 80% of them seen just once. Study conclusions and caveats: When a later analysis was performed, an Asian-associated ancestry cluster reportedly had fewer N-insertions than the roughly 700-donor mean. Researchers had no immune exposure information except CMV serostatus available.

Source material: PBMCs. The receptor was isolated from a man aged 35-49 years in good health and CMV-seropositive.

The CDR3 region is CASSAQGDAEKLFF. The DNA for the CDR3 is TGTGCCAGCAGTGCGCAGGGGGATGCTGAAAAACTGTTTTTT. V and J are TRBV28 and TRBJ1-4, with 7 nucleotides matching TRBD1. V lost 5 bases, J lost 7 bases, and 7 bases stayed unmatched. Germline V CDR1 and CDR2: MDHEN, SYDVKM. The CDR3 is 14 amino acids. The full variable domain, in which reference TRBV28 and TRBJ1-4 provide the parts outside the CDR3, is DVKVTQSSRYLVKRTGEKVFLECVQDMDHENMFWYRQDPGLGLRLIYFSYDVKMKEKGDIPEGYSVSREKKERFSLILESASTNQTSMYLCASSAQGDAEKLFFGSGTQLSVL.